The 21 T cell receptor beta chains in this list originate from one sample, sequenced in a study of prognosis after radiotherapy for stage I lung cancer. With two-round multiplex PCR, TCR beta CDR3 sequences were amplified from genomic DNA. The first PCR round targeted every TRBV and TRBJ gene with specific primers. Each CDR3 protein is one row after TCRdb ran MiXCR on the multiplex PCR reads. Found here are around 26,000 distinct CDR3 sequences, roughly 40% of them singletons; the top ten hold about a fifth. Material: PBMCs, obtained before or after stereotactic body radiation therapy (not recorded which). The source is a donor aged 50 or older with non-small cell lung cancer.

CDR3 amino acids: CASRLEAFTEAFF. CDR3 nucleotides: TGTGCCAGCAGGCTCGAGGCTTTCACTGAAGCTTTCTTT. The chain is built from TRBV6-1 and TRBJ1-1, with no clear D. Germline CDR1 is MNHNS and CDR2 is SASEGT. The CDR3 is made up of 13 amino acids. V shed 6 bases and J shed 4 bases, with 12 bases lying between them.

Comment on this clonotype: This may arise from a read error, as a much more abundant clone is one base away. The rearrangement joins TRBV5-4 to TRBJ1-2, with 7 nucleotides matching TRBD1. The CDR3 is 13 amino acids. The V segment lost 4 bases and the J segment 8 bases; nucleotides outside the gene matches: 8. Looked up from germline, CDR1 is SGHNT and CDR2 is YYREEE (reference sequence). Here the CDR3 reads CASSQGTVGGYTF. CDR3 nucleotide sequence: TGTGCCAGCAGCCAAGGGACAGTGGGCGGCTACACCTTC.

By frequency in the sample, this clonotype is medium-sized. The chain combines TRBV20-1 with TRBJ2-2; D is unclear. This CDR3 is built from 13 residues. CDR1 DFQATT and CDR2 SNEGSKA come from the germline V gene (reference sequence). Trimming took 1 base from V and 2 from J, leaving 5 bases between them. CDR3 bases: TGCAGTGCTAGAGTTCCCAACACCGGGGAGCTGTTTTTT. Translation: CSARVPNTGELFF.

The gene calls are TRBV20-1 and TRBJ1-2; D may be TRBD1 (6 bases). In germline, CDR1 is DFQATT, CDR2 SNEGSKA (reference sequence). The V end lost 1 base, the J end lost 3 bases, and 12 bases lay between the germline ends. The CDR3 extends over 14 amino acids. CDR3: CSARVWGLDYGYTF. In DNA form, the CDR3 reads TGCAGTGCTAGAGTGTGGGGGCTTGACTATGGCTACACCTTC.

This clonotype was seen just once. V and J are TRBV20-1 and TRBJ2-7; 12 bases are shared with TRBD2. The CDR3 runs 18 residues. CDR1 is DFQATT and CDR2 is SNEGSKA in the germline V gene (reference sequence). V lost 5 bases, J lost 3 bases, and 17 bases stayed unmatched. The CDR3 DNA is TGCAGTGCTGACGCCCCTAGCGGGAGGGCCAACTCGCGCTACGAGCAGTACTTC. Translated, it gives CSADAPSGRANSRYEQYF.

This clonotype was counted a single time. This probably arose from a read error, given a far larger clone one base away. CDR3 coding DNA: TGTGCCAGCAGCGAGGCGTGGGGTTACCAAGATACCCAGTACTTC. Protein product: CASSEAWGYQDTQYF. The J gene is TRBJ2-5, the V gene TRBV2; D is undetermined. The CDR3 loop spans 15 amino acids. CDR1 and CDR2 from the germline V gene are SNHLY and FYNNEI.

This clonotype was seen only a few times. The rearrangement joins TRBV19 to TRBJ1-5; TRBD1 might be the D (5 bases). Germline V gene lookup returns CDR1 LNHDA and CDR2 SQIVND (reference sequence). V lost 5 bases and J 11 bases, leaving 22 bases between the germline ends. This CDR3 contains 15 residues. CDR3 protein: CASSPGTHWLVAQHF. Here the CDR3 DNA reads TGTGCCAGTAGTCCCGGGACCCATTGGTTGGTGGCCCAGCATTTT. Together with reference TRBV19 and TRBJ1-5, the CDR3 gives the full variable domain: DGGITQSPKYLFRKEGQNVTLSCEQNLNHDAMYWYRQDPGQGLRLIYYSQIVNDFQKGDIAEGYSVSREKKESFPLTVTSAQKNPTAFYLCASSPGTHWLVAQHFGDGTRLSIL.

The gene calls are TRBV7-2 and TRBJ1-2; TRBD1 might be the D (5 bases). Between the trimmed V and J ends, which lost 2 bases and 8 bases, there was a span of 12 bases. The CDR3 runs 13 residues. Germline CDR1 is SGHTA and CDR2 is FQGNSA. The CDR3 spells CASSLPGVRGYTF. DNA for the CDR3: TGTGCCAGCAGCTTACCGGGGGTGCGCGGCTACACCTTC. Drawing the rest from reference TRBV7-2 and TRBJ1-2, the complete variable domain is GAGVSQSPSNKVTEKGKDVELRCDPISGHTALYWYRQSLGQGLEFLIYFQGNSAPDKSGLPSDRFSAERTGGSVSTLTIQRTQQEDSAVYLCASSLPGVRGYTFGSGTRLTVV.

For this clonotype: Compared with germline, one end of the junction differs, possibly owing to a read error. The rearrangement links TRBV6-5 to TRBJ2-2; D might be TRBD2 (6 bases). The CDR3 spans 19 residues. Germline V gene data show CDR1 as MNHEY and CDR2 as SVGAGI. CDR3 nucleotide sequence: TGTGCCAGCAGTTTACGGTTCTTCCGACTAGAGGAGAACACCGGGGAGATGTTTTTT. It encodes CASSLRFFRLEENTGEMFF.

Ten or more counts support this clonotype. V gene TRBV5-5 combines with J gene TRBJ2-3; 9 positions agree with TRBD2. CDR3 length: 16 residues. V was pared by 4 bases and J by 0 bases, with 6 bases of the junction left unmatched. Per the germline V gene, CDR1 is SGHKS and CDR2 is YYEKEE (reference sequence). The CDR3 here is CASSLGLAQSTDTQYF. The CDR3 DNA reads as TGTGCCAGCAGCCTTGGACTAGCGCAAAGCACAGATACGCAGTATTTT.

In the case of this clonotype: A much more abundant neighbour one base away suggests this may be a read error. This chain uses TRBV9 with TRBJ1-4, with no clear D. The CDR3 has 15 amino acids. V was cut by 0 bases and J by 6 bases, with 12 bases left in between. CDR1 and CDR2 from the germline V gene are SGDLS and YYNGEE. Here the CDR3 DNA reads TGTGCCAGCAGCGTAGGGGTCGGGAGGCATGAAAAACTGTTTTTT. Residues: CASSVGVGRHEKLFF.

Sample share makes this clonotype medium-sized. This chain joins TRBV11-2 and TRBJ1-2, with D possibly TRBD1 on 6 matching bases. Between the trimmed V and J ends, which lost 5 bases and 8 bases, there was a span of 12 bases. This CDR3 comprises 12 residues. Germline CDR1 SGHAT, CDR2 FQNNGV. CDR3 sequence (DNA): TGTGCCAGCAGCGAACAGGGTAGCGGCTACACCTTC. Its protein is CASSEQGSGYTF.

In its sample, this clonotype was seen many times. The chain joins TRBV7-9 to TRBJ2-1; no clear D. V shed 0 bases and J shed 4 bases, with 7 bases lying between them. CDR1 and CDR2 from the germline V gene are SEHNR and FQNEAQ (reference sequence). This CDR3 is built from 14 residues. Here the CDR3 reads CASSLAGRYNEQFF. As DNA, the CDR3 is TGTGCCAGCAGCTTAGCGGGCCGATACAATGAGCAGTTCTTC.

There are a few counts of this clonotype. This sequence joins TRBV11-2 and TRBJ1-1, with no clear D. CDR1 is SGHAT, CDR2 FQNNGV, per germline. Trimming removed 3 bases from V and 1 base from J, with 6 bases in between. The CDR3 runs 13 residues. The chain's CDR3 is CASSLSGNTEAFF. The CDR3 DNA follows: TGTGCCAGCAGCTTGTCTGGGAACACTGAAGCTTTCTTT.

This clonotype has ten or more counts. This chain joins TRBV15 and TRBJ1-4; weak D call: TRBD1 (6 bases). The V end lost 4 bases, the J end lost 7 bases, and 16 bases lay between the germline ends. The CDR3 contains 15 residues. CDR1 is LNHNV, CDR2 YYDKDF, per germline (reference sequence). For the CDR3, the DNA is TGTGCCACCAGCAAAAGGCCAGGGGCACCTGAAAAACTGTTTTTT. Translating it yields CATSKRPGAPEKLFF.

This clonotype appeared many times. This chain links TRBV20-1 with TRBJ1-5; D not certain. The V end was cut by 8 bases, the J end by 0 bases, with 8 bases between. This CDR3 spans 12 amino acids. The germline V gene encodes CDR1 DFQATT and CDR2 SNEGSKA (reference sequence). CDR3 protein: CSSPNSNQPQHF. The CDR3 DNA reads as TGCAGTTCCCCCAATAGCAATCAGCCCCAGCATTTT.

This clonotype was counted at least ten times. This sequence joins TRBV3-1 and TRBJ2-2, with D possibly matching TRBD1 (6 bases). Germline assignment: CDR1 LGHDT and CDR2 YNNKEL (reference sequence). The CDR3 length is 13 residues. V shed 5 bases and J shed 4 bases, with 8 bases lying between them. CDR3 nucleotides: TGTGCCAGCAGCTACAGGGTCACCGGGGAGCTGTTTTTT. This codes for CASSYRVTGELFF.

For this clonotype: One junction end does not reproduce the germline sequence, and a read error may be involved. The V call is TRBV28, the J call TRBJ2-1; 7 bases are shared with TRBD2. Looked up from germline, CDR1 is MDHEN and CDR2 is SYDVKM. CDR3 size: 17 residues. The CDR3 nucleotides are TGTGCCAGCAGTTCGTCTAGCGGCCGAATCTCCTACAATGATCAGTTCTTC. Encoded protein: CASSSSSGRISYNDQFF. Looking up the rest from reference TRBV28 and TRBJ2-1 gives the full variable domain: DVKVTQSSRYLVKRTGEKVFLECVQDMDHENMFWYRQDPGLGLRLIYFSYDVKMKEKGDIPEGYSVSREKKERFSLILESASTNQTSMYLCASSSSSGRISYNDQFFGPGTRLTVL.

This clonotype was seen repeatedly, ten times or more. The chain is built from TRBV13 and TRBJ1-1; 7 bases agree with TRBD1. The V gene end was trimmed by 5 bases and the J gene end by 11 bases; junction bases not matched to a gene: 8. CDR3 length equals 12 residues. Germline loops: CDR1 PRHDT, CDR2 FYEKMQ (reference sequence). DNA for the CDR3: TGTGCCAGCAGCCCAAGGGGGCGACTGGCTTTCTTT. This gives the protein CASSPRGRLAFF.

This clonotype showed up just once. A far larger clone differs by one base, so this is likely a read error. The chain couples TRBV20-1 to TRBJ2-7, with a weak D call TRBD2 (6 bases). Judging by the DNA end, TRBJ2-3 fits better; the J call may be wrong. CDR3 length equals 15 residues. Germline CDR1 DFQATT, CDR2 SNEGSKA (reference sequence). CDR3 sequence (DNA): TGCAGTGCTAGATTGGGGGGTTGGAGCACATATACGCAGTATTTT. This sequence encodes CSARLGGWSTYTQYF.

This clonotype was detected many times. This rearrangement joins TRBV3-1 to TRBJ2-7; the match to TRBD2 covers 15 bases. The length of the CDR3 is 18 residues. The germline CDR1 and CDR2 sequences are LGHDT and YNNKEL (reference sequence). With V trimmed by 1 base and J by 6 bases, 10 bases remained unmatched. Here the CDR3 DNA reads TGTGCCAGCAGCCAAGGGGGACTAGCGGGAGGTGCAGATGGCGAGCAGTACTTC. This codes for CASSQGGLAGGADGEQYF.